The 25 T cell receptor beta chains in this list originate from one sample, sequenced in a study of post-analysis software for immune sequencing data. General study results and limits: Patients showed TRBV5-6, TRBV5-1 and TRBV20-1 among five TRBV segments more frequent than in controls.

No antigen is known for these receptors. TCR beta cDNA libraries had unique molecular identifiers. In TCRdb, the PCR reads were re-called with MiXCR into one record per CDR3 protein. Found here are 350,000 to 450,000 distinct CDR3 sequences, less than 40% of them singletons; the top ten hold over 10%. The sample consisted of blood. All receptors come from a girl aged 5-17 years with multiple sclerosis.

This clonotype was detected a few times. V and J are TRBV7-8 and TRBJ1-2, with 12 bases fitting TRBD1. The CDR3 covers 15 residues. Germline lookup yields CDR1 SGHVS and CDR2 FQNEAQ. The V and J ends lost 5 bases and 7 bases, in that order; junction bases with no gene match: 8. CDR3 DNA sequence: TGTGCCAGCAGCGGCGGGGACAGGGGGCGGGCTGGCTACACCTTC. This gives the protein CASSGGDRGRAGYTF.

This chain joins TRBV10-3 and TRBJ1-2; D is perhaps TRBD1 (6 bases). This CDR3 has 14 amino acids. CDR1 ENHRY and CDR2 SYGVKD come from the germline V gene. The germline V and J ends were trimmed by 4 bases and 5 bases, with 14 bases remaining between them. CDR3 protein: CAISALQGGYGYTF. CDR3 sequence (DNA): TGTGCCATCAGTGCCCTACAGGGTGGGTATGGCTACACCTTC.

J is TRBJ2-7 and V is TRBV6-6; no clear D gene. CDR3 length: 14 amino acids. CDR1 and CDR2 from the germline V gene are MNHNY and SVGAGI (reference sequence). The ends were cut back, 5 bases at V and 0 bases at J, with 11 bases in the middle. CDR3 in amino acids: CASSKDTFSYEQYF. CDR3 nucleotide sequence: TGTGCCAGCAGTAAAGACACCTTCTCCTACGAGCAGTACTTC.

The rearrangement links TRBV27 to TRBJ1-1, with D possibly being TRBD1 (5 bases). The CDR3 runs to 16 residues. CDR1 and CDR2 from the germline V gene are MNHEY and SMNVEV (reference sequence). V dropped 2 bases and J dropped 5 bases, with 18 bases sitting between them. CDR3 nucleotides: TGTGCCAGCAGTTTAGGCTGGGGGGAGGGGAGGACTGAAGCTTTCTTT. Its translation: CASSLGWGEGRTEAFF.

This chain joins TRBV20-1 and TRBJ2-3; 11 positions agree with TRBD2. The trim removed 2 bases at V and 2 bases at J, leaving 3 bases unmatched. This CDR3 is built from 15 residues. Germline loops: CDR1 DFQATT, CDR2 SNEGSKA (reference sequence). The CDR3 DNA is TGCAGTGCTAGAATACTAGCGGGGGACACAGATACGCAGTATTTT. Its translation: CSARILAGDTDTQYF.

The chain joins TRBV21-1 to TRBJ2-3; TRBD2 is taken as the D call from the table, unchecked against the DNA. TRBV21-1 is described as a pseudogene. CDR3 length equals 11 residues. The CDR3 DNA is TGTGCCAGGGACTCCACAGATACGCAGTATTTT. Translating it yields CARDSTDTQYF.

This clonotype appeared once. V is TRBV12-3 or TRBV12-4 and J is TRBJ1-1; no clear D. Trimming stripped 3 bases from V and 0 bases from J, with 11 bases between. The CDR3 length is 15 residues. CDR3 DNA sequence: TGTGCCAGCAGTTTTACTGGGCCCTTGAACACTGAAGCTTTCTTT. Amino acid sequence: CASSFTGPLNTEAFF.

The J gene is TRBJ2-5, the V gene TRBV7-2; 7 bases are shared with TRBD2. Germline trimming cut 0 bases from V and 2 bases from J; bases unmatched to any gene: 6. CDR1 is SGHTA and CDR2 is FQGNSA in the germline V gene. The CDR3 spans 16 residues. The CDR3 sequence: CASSLAPGGIQETQYF. CDR3 DNA sequence: TGTGCCAGCAGCTTAGCGCCGGGGGGAATACAAGAGACCCAGTACTTC. Based on the CDR3 plus reference TRBV7-2 and TRBJ2-5, the full variable domain is GAGVSQSPSNKVTEKGKDVELRCDPISGHTALYWYRQSLGQGLEFLIYFQGNSAPDKSGLPSDRFSAERTGGSVSTLTIQRTQQEDSAVYLCASSLAPGGIQETQYFGPGTRLLVL.

This clonotype turned up a few times. The gene calls are TRBV5-1 and TRBJ2-7; 10 positions match TRBD2. This CDR3 spans 15 amino acids. V lost 5 bases to trimming and J lost 4 bases; unmatched junction nucleotides: 9. In germline, CDR1 is SGHRS, CDR2 YFSETQ. The CDR3 DNA reads TGCGCCAGCAGGATTCTAGCGGGGGAACGTTACGAGCAGTACTTC. It is translated as CASRILAGERYEQYF.

The V gene is TRBV5-8, the J gene TRBJ2-3, with 7 nucleotides matching TRBD1. CDR1 and CDR2 (germline): SGHTS, YDEGEE. The trim removed 4 bases at V and 0 bases at J, leaving 11 bases unmatched. The CDR3 covers 17 residues. In DNA, the CDR3 is TGTGCCAGCAGCGCCCTATCGACAGGGCCCAGCACAGATACGCAGTATTTT. Translation: CASSALSTGPSTDTQYF.

The chain has TRBV7-9 and TRBJ1-2, with 7 bases aligning to TRBD1. CDR1 is SEHNR and CDR2 is FQNEAQ in the germline V gene (reference sequence). V dropped 6 bases and J dropped 4; count of bases not matched to a gene: 8. The CDR3 has 14 residues. The CDR3 protein is CASRAQGSGYGYTF. CDR3 sequence (DNA): TGTGCCAGCAGGGCACAGGGGTCGGGCTATGGCTACACCTTC.

The chain links TRBV12-3 or TRBV12-4 to TRBJ2-5, with a possible D match to TRBD2 (7 bases). V lost 2 bases, J lost 5 bases, and 12 bases lay in between. CDR3 length: 14 amino acids. The CDR3: CASSLWGGAETQYF. The CDR3 region has the DNA TGTGCCAGCAGTTTATGGGGGGGGGCCGAGACCCAGTACTTC.

About this clonotype: The junction and the germline gene differ at one end; a read error may be behind it. The chain couples TRBV4-1 to TRBJ1-1, with D tentatively TRBD1 (5 bases). The CDR3 length is 14 residues. CDR1 MGHRA and CDR2 YSYEKL come from the germline V gene. CDR3 region: CASSQGQGSTEAFF. For the CDR3, the DNA is TGCGCCAGCAGTCAAGGGCAGGGATCGACTGAAGCTTTCTTT.

The chain has TRBV7-2 and TRBJ2-7; 11 positions match TRBD2. This CDR3 contains 15 residues. V dropped 3 bases and J dropped 1; count of bases not matched to a gene: 2. Germline V gene lookup returns CDR1 SGHTA and CDR2 FQGNSA. CDR3: CASSFTSGGSYEQYF. The CDR3 DNA reads TGTGCCAGCAGCTTTACTAGCGGGGGATCCTACGAGCAGTACTTC.

This clonotype showed up just once. The V and J genes are TRBV6-5 and TRBJ1-2; no clear D gene. This CDR3 spans 14 amino acids. Per germline, CDR1 MNHEY and CDR2 SVGAGI. V dropped 0 bases and J dropped 4 bases, with 9 bases sitting between them. CDR3 region: CASSYSGSFYGYTF. The CDR3 DNA is TGTGCCAGCAGTTACTCTGGAAGTTTCTATGGCTACACCTTC.

This clonotype was detected many times. This chain links TRBV2 with TRBJ2-7, with a tentative D call TRBD1 (6 bases). The CDR3 has 13 amino acids. Trimming shortened V by 7 bases and J by 2 bases, and 12 bases separated the two germline ends. Per the germline V gene, CDR1 is SNHLY and CDR2 is FYNNEI. The CDR3: CASIIQGPYEQYF. The DNA of the CDR3 is TGTGCCAGCATTATACAGGGACCCTACGAGCAGTACTTC.

This clonotype was counted only a few times. V is TRBV7-9 and J is TRBJ2-3, with D perhaps TRBD1 (6 bases). Per germline, CDR1 SEHNR and CDR2 FQNEAQ (reference sequence). V was trimmed by 4 bases and J by 5 bases, leaving 16 bases between them. The CDR3 runs 15 residues. DNA of the CDR3: TGTGCCAGCAGCTCATACAATACAGGGCTAGATACGCAGTATTTT. Protein: CASSSYNTGLDTQYF.

The chain links TRBV12-3 or TRBV12-4 to TRBJ2-1, with TRBD2 identical over 10 bases. This CDR3 comprises 16 residues. Trimming cost V 4 bases and J 9 bases; bases outside gene matches: 12. Here the CDR3 DNA reads TGTGCCAGCAGTTCCCGACAGCGGGGGGGCCGGGGTGAGCAGTTCTTC. This sequence encodes CASSSRQRGGRGEQFF.

In this sample, this clonotype turned up a few times. The chain combines TRBV7-2 with TRBJ2-7; a possible D gene is TRBD1 (5 bases). TRBJ2-5 explains the end of the DNA better; the J call may be wrong. CDR1 and CDR2 from the germline V gene are SGHTA and FQGNSA. CDR3 size: 15 residues. In DNA form, the CDR3 reads TGTGCCAGCAGCTTAGCGGTCGGCCAGGGCCAGACCCAGTACTTC. Its protein product is CASSLAVGQGQTQYF.

This clonotype has only a few counts. The chain uses TRBV4-1 and TRBJ1-4; D not certain. The germline V and J ends were trimmed by 0 bases and 0 bases, with 11 bases remaining between them. The CDR3 spans 17 residues. Germline CDR1 is MGHRA and CDR2 is YSYEKL. The CDR3 sequence is CASSQESPSATNEKLFF. CDR3 bases: TGCGCCAGCAGCCAAGAGTCTCCATCTGCAACTAATGAAAAACTGTTTTTT.

This clonotype was recorded a few times. The chain employs TRBV7-2 and TRBJ1-2, with 11 positions matching TRBD1. Germline V gene data show CDR1 as SGHTA and CDR2 as FQGNSA. This CDR3 has 13 amino acids. The J segment lost 8 bases and the V segment lost 5 bases, leaving 4 bases of the junction unmatched. The CDR3 is CASSPDRGLGYTF. CDR3 sequence (DNA): TGTGCCAGCAGCCCGGACAGGGGGCTGGGCTACACCTTC.

This chain links TRBV20-1 with TRBJ2-1; 11 bases match TRBD2. The V gene end was trimmed by 3 bases and the J gene end by 5 bases; junction bases not matched to a gene: 6. The germline CDR1 and CDR2 sequences are DFQATT and SNEGSKA (reference sequence). The CDR3 contains 15 residues. DNA of the CDR3: TGCAGTGCTAGGGGCCTAGCGGGGGGTCACAATGAGCAGTTCTTC. Protein product: CSARGLAGGHNEQFF.

This clonotype has a handful of counts. This chain links TRBV7-3 with TRBJ2-1; maybe TRBD1 (5 bases). Germline V gene sequence: CDR1 SGHTA, CDR2 FQGTGA. Trimming removed 4 bases at V and 0 bases at J, with 13 bases between. The CDR3 consists of 16 residues. DNA for the CDR3: TGTGCCAGCAGCTCCATGGGGCCGAGCTCCTACAATGAGCAGTTCTTC. It yields the protein CASSSMGPSSYNEQFF.

V usage is TRBV20-1 and J usage is TRBJ2-3, with a weak D call TRBD2 (5 bases). Trimming left V 2 bases short and J 2 bases short, with 11 bases between. The CDR3 is made up of 14 amino acids. Looked up from germline, CDR1 is DFQATT and CDR2 is SNEGSKA (reference sequence). The CDR3 DNA is TGCAGTGCTAGAAGGACTGGGGACACAGATACGCAGTATTTT. Amino acid sequence: CSARRTGDTDTQYF.

Of note for this clonotype: This may arise from a read error, as a much more abundant clone is one base away. DNA for the CDR3: TGCAGTGCTAGAGGGGAGGCCCAGTACTTC. As protein: CSARGEAQYF. The chain employs TRBV20-1 and TRBJ2-5; D possibly corresponds to TRBD2 (6 bases). The germline gives CDR1 DFQATT, CDR2 SNEGSKA (reference sequence). V lost 1 base and J lost 9, with 6 bases in between. This CDR3 is built from 10 residues.